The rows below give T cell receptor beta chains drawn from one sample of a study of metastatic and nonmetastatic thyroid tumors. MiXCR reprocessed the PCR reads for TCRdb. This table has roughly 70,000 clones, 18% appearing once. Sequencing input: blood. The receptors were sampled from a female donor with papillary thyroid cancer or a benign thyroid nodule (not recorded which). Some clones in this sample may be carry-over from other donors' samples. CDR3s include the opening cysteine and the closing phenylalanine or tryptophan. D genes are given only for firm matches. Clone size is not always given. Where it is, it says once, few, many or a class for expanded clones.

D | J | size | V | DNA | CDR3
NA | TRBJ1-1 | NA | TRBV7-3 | TGTGCCAGCAGCTTAACGAAGGGTTGGGCTGAAGCTTTCTTT | CASSLTKGWAEAFF
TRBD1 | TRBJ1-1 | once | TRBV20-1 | TGCAGTGCACCCCAGACAGGGTTGAAACAGAACACTGAAGCTTTCTTT | CSAPQTGLKQNTEAFF
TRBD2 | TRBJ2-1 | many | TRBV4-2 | TGTGCCAGCAGCCTTAACCCACTAGCGGGCCTAGACAATGAGCAGTTCTTC | CASSLNPLAGLDNEQFF
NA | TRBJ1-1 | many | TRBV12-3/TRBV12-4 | TGTGCCAGCAGTTTAAATTACGCTGAAGCTTTCTTT | CASSLNYAEAFF
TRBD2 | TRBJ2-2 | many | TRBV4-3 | TGCGCCAGCAGCGCGCGACAGGGCTTAGCGGGAGTTCGCACCGGGGAGCTGTTTTTT | CASSARQGLAGVRTGELFF
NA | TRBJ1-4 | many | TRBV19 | TGTGCCAGTAGTCCGACAGTAGTTAATGAAAAACTGTTTTTT | CASSPTVVNEKLFF
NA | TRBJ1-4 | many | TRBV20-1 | TGCAGTGCTAGAGATTGGAGGGATTCTACACCTAATGAAAAACTGTTTTTT | CSARDWRDSTPNEKLFF
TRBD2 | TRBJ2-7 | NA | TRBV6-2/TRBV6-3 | TGTGCCAGCAGTTACTCAGACCTTCTTAGCGGGCTGAGCTCCTACGAGCAGTACTTC | CASSYSDLLSGLSSYEQYF
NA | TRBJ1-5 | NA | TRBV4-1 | TGCGCCAGCAGCCAAGATCGGTCGGGGAACTATCAGCCCCAGCATTTT | CASSQDRSGNYQPQHF
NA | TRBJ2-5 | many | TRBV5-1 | TGCGCCAGCAGCCCCTCACCAGCGGAACAAGAGACCCAGTACTTC | CASSPSPAEQETQYF
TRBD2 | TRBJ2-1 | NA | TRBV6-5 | TGTGCCAGCAGTTCCCCCAATAGCGGGAGTTTCGGGTATGAGCAGTTCTTC | CASSSPNSGSFGYEQFF
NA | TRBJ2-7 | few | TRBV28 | TGTGCCAGCAGCCCCTCCTGGGGTTCCTACGAGCAGTACTTC | CASSPSWGSYEQYF
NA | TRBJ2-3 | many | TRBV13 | TGTGCCAGCAGCTTATGGGGCGGGATTGGAGATACGCAGTATTTT | CASSLWGGIGDTQYF
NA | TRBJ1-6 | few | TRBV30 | TGTGCCTGGCGGGGCTCCTATAATTCACCCCTCCACTTT | CAWRGSYNSPLHF
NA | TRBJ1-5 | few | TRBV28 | TGTGCCAGCAGTTTATCCGGTCAGCCCCAGCATTTT | CASSLSGQPQHF
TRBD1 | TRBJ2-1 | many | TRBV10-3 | TGTGCCACTACCGGGACAGGGGGCTACAATGAGCAGTTCTTC | CATTGTGGYNEQFF
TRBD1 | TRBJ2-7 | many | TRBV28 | TGTGCCAGCAGTTTATGGCAGGGGGCTGCTTACGAGCAGTACTTC | CASSLWQGAAYEQYF
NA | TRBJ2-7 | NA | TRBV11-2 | TGTGCCAGCGGCTTAGGGGTGATTAGAGGACCATACGAGCAGTACTTC | CASGLGVIRGPYEQYF
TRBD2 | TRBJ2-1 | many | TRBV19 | TGTGCCAGTACGAGACTAGCGGTAGGGAATGAGCAGTTCTTC | CASTRLAVGNEQFF
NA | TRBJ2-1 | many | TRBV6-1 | TGTGCCAGCAGTTATTACGGGGGAGACAATGAGCAGTTCTTC | CASSYYGGDNEQFF
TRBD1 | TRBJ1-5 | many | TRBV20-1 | TGCAGTGCTTTAGGACAGGGCGATAGCAATCAGCCCCAGCATTTT | CSALGQGDSNQPQHF
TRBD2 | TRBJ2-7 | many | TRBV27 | TGTGCCAGCAGGACTAGCGGGTACTACGAGCAGTACTTC | CASRTSGYYEQYF
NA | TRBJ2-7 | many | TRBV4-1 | TGCGCCAGCAGCCAAGAGGGAACGACGTCCTACGAGCAGTACTTC | CASSQEGTTSYEQYF
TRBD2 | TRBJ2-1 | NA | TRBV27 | TGTGCCAGCAAACGGTCCGGGACTAGCGGTTACAATGAGCAGTTCTTC | CASKRSGTSGYNEQFF
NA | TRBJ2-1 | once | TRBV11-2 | TGTGCCAGCAGCTTAGAGGCTACGAGCTCCTACAATGAGCAGTTCTTC | CASSLEATSSYNEQFF
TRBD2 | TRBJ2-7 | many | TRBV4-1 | TGCGCCAGCAGCCGACTAGCGGGGGGCGAGCAGTACTTC | CASSRLAGGEQYF
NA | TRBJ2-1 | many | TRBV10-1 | TGCGCCAGCGGGCCTATCTCCTACAATGAGCAGTTCTTC | CASGPISYNEQFF
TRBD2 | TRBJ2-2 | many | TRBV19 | TGTGCCAGTAGTATGGGACTAGCGGGAGCTATTAACACCGGGGAGCTGTTTTTT | CASSMGLAGAINTGELFF
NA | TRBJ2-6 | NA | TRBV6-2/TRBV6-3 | TGTGCCAGCAGTTGGACAACTGGGGCCAACGTCCTGACTTTC | CASSWTTGANVLTF
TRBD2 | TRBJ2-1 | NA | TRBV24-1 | TGTGCCACCAGTGCCCTACTAGCGGCACTCTACAATGAGCAGTTCTTC | CATSALLAALYNEQFF
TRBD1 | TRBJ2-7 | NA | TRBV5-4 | TGTGCCAGCAGCCGGGACAGGGGATCCTACGAGCAGTACTTC | CASSRDRGSYEQYF
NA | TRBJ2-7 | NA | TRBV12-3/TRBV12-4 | TGTGCCAGCAGCTCAGGTTCGGCTGAGCAGTACTTC | CASSSGSAEQYF
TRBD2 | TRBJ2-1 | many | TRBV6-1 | TGTGCCAGCAGACGAACCGGGACTAGGGTCCATGAGCAGTTTTTC | CASRRTGTRVHEQFF
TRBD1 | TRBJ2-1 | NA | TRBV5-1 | TGCGCCAGCAGCTTTGGGACAGACTACAATGAGCAGTTCTTC | CASSFGTDYNEQFF
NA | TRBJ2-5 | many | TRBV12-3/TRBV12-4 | TGTGCCAGCACCATCTCAGGGTCGTCAGAGACCCAGTACTTC | CASTISGSSETQYF
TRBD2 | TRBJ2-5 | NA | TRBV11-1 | TGTGCCAGCAGCCCAGGGACTAGCGGGACTGGAGAGACCCAGTACTTC | CASSPGTSGTGETQYF
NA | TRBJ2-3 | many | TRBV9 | TGTGCCAGCAGCGCCGAGGGGTTCACAGATACGCAGTATTTT | CASSAEGFTDTQYF
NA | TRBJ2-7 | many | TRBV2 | TGTGCCAGCAGTGGAGGCTCAGACTTGTACCAGTACTTC | CASSGGSDLYQYF
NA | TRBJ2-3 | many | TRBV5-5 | TGTGCCAGCAGCTTGGACTCCAGGGGAGATACGCAGTATTTT | CASSLDSRGDTQYF
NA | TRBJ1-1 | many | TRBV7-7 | TGTGCTAGCAGCTTAACAGGGAGGGCGGACACTGAAGCTTTCTTT | CASSLTGRADTEAFF
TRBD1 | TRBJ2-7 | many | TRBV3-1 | TGTGCCAGCAGCCAAGGGACAGGGGGCGAGCAGTACTTC | CASSQGTGGEQYF
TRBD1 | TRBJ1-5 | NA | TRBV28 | TGTGCTAGCCGACAGGGTAACAATCAGCCCCAGCATTTT | CASRQGNNQPQHF
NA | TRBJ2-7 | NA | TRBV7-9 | TGTGCCAGCAGCTTAGCACTGGCTATGGTCGACGAGCAGTACTTC | CASSLALAMVDEQYF
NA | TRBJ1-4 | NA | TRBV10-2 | TGCGCCAGCAGTGGTCAGGGAGAACAAGAAAAACTGTTTTTT | CASSGQGEQEKLFF